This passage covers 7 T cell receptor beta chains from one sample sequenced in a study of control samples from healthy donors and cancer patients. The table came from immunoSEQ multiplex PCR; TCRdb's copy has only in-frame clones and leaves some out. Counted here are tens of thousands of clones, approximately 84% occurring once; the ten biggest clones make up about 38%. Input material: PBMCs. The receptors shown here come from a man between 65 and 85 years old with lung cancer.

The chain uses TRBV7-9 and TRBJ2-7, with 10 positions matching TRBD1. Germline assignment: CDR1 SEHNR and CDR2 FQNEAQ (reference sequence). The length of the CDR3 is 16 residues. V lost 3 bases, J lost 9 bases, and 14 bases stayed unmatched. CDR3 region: CASSLWIRTGGDGQYF. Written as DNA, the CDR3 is TGTGCCAGCAGCTTGTGGATCCGGACAGGGGGAGACGGGCAGTACTTC.

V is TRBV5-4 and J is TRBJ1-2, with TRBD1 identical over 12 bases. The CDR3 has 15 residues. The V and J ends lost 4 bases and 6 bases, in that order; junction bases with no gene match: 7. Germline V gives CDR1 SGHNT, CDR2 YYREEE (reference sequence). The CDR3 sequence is CASSPGTGGGNGYTF. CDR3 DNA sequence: TGTGCCAGCAGCCCAGGGACAGGGGGCGGCAATGGCTACACCTTC.

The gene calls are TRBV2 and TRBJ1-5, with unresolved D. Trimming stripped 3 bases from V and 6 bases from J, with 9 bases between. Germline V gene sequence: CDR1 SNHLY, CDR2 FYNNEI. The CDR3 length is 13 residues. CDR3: CASSEWERQPQHF. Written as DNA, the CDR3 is TGTGCCAGCAGTGAGTGGGAACGTCAGCCCCAGCATTTT.

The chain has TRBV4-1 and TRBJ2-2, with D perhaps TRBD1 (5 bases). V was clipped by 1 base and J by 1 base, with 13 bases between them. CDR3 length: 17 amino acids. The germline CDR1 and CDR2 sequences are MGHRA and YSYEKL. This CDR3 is CASSQVARGRNTGELFF. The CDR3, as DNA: TGCGCCAGCAGCCAAGTCGCAAGGGGCCGGAACACCGGGGAGCTGTTTTTT.

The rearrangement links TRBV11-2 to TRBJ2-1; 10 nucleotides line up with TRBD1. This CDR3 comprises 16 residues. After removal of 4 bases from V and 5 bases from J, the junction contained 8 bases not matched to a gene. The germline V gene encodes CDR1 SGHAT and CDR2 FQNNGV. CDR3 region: CASSYFLGTGDNEQFF. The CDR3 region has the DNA TGTGCCAGCAGCTACTTTCTAGGGACAGGGGACAATGAGCAGTTCTTC.

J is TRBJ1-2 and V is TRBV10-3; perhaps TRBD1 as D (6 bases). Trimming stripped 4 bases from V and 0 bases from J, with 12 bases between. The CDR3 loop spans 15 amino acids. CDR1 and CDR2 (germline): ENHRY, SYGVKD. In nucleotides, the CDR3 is TGTGCCATCAGTGTCGGACAGCAAGCTAACTATGGCTACACCTTC. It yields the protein CAISVGQQANYGYTF.

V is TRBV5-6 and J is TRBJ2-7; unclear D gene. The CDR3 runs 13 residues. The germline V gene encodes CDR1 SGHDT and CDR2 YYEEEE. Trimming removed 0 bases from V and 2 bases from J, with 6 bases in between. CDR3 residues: CASSLDITYEQYF. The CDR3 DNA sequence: TGTGCCAGCAGCTTGGACATTACCTACGAGCAGTACTTC.